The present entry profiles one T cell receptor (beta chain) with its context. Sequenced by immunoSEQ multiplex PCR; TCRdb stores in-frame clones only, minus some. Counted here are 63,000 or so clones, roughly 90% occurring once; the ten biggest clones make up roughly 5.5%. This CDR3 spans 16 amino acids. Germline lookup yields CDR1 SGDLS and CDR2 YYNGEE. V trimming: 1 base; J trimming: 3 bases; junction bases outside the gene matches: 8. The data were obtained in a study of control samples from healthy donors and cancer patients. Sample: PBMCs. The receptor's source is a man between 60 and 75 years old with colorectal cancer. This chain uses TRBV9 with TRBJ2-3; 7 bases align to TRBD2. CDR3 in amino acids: CASSVTSGDGTDTQYF. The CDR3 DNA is TGTGCCAGCAGCGTAACGAGCGGGGACGGGACAGATACGCAGTATTTT.